This TCR beta chain derives from a study of T-cell reconstitution after alpha-beta-depleted transplantation in children. As it was prepared, the TCRbeta library received unique molecular identifiers. TCRdb reanalysed the PCR reads using MiXCR and keeps one entry per CDR3 protein. The table records some 600,000 distinct CDR3 sequences, 16% of them present only once. This clonotype was recorded a few times. Trimming took off 2 bases at V and 3 bases at J, with 9 bases between the two ends. The CDR3 spans 14 residues. CDR1 and CDR2 (germline): SGHDT, YYEEEE. The input for sequencing was PBMCs from the stem cell graft donor, taken from the stem cell graft. The receptor was derived from a human donor who donated a stem cell graft to a child with acute myeloid leukemia. The genes are TRBV5-6 and TRBJ2-1; D is unresolved. CDR3 in amino acids: CASSLGPNYNEQFF. CDR3 in DNA: TGTGCCAGCAGCTTAGGCCCGAACTACAATGAGCAGTTCTTC.